This T cell receptor (beta chain) was documented in a study of T-cell memory formation after mild COVID-19. TCRdb ran MiXCR on the 5' RACE reads and lists one entry per CDR3 protein. The sample consists of around 260,000 distinct CDR3 sequences, 15% to 20% of them appearing once. Comments on this clonotype: The antigen remains unidentified.

The CDR3 spans 16 residues. V was shortened by 0 bases and J by 0 bases, with 9 bases between the two germline ends. Germline V CDR1 and CDR2: LGHNA, YNFKEQ. Study-wide points: Unconfirmed was the SARS-CoV-2 specificity of second-wave clones that peaked on day 37.

The rearrangement joins TRBV4-2 to TRBJ2-1, with unresolved D. This TCR was recovered from a man aged 18 to 35 who had mild COVID-19 (a few samples of this study predate the infection). Cell type and time point are not known. The sequencing input was PBMCs or a T cell subset sorted from them (not recorded which). CDR3 coding DNA: TGTGCCAGCAGCCAAGATTTTGTGGACTCCTACAATGAGCAGTTCTTC. Translation: CASSQDFVDSYNEQFF.